These T cell receptor beta chains were read from a single sample in a study of OX40 agonist ivuxolimab in advanced cancers. Clones were sequenced by immunoSEQ multiplex PCR, and TCRdb holds only the in-frame ones, with some missing. The sample has fewer than 60,000 clones; about three quarters are singletons. This sample comprised CD4+ or CD8+ T cells sorted from blood, obtained in a trial of the OX40 agonist ivuxolimab. The receptors come from an adult with an advanced solid tumor such as melanoma, head and neck, liver or kidney cancer. The CDR3 runs from the conserved cysteine through the conserved F or W. D genes are given only for firm matches. Clone size, where shown, is once, few, many, or a class for clones that have expanded.

clone size: NA
D gene: NA
V gene: TRBV13
J gene: TRBJ2-1
CDR3 protein: CASSLGLVFGYEQFF
CDR3 DNA: TGTGCCAGCAGCTTGGGGCTAGTGTTTGGGTATGAGCAGTTCTTC

clone size: NA
D gene: NA
V gene: TRBV5-1
J gene: TRBJ2-3
CDR3 protein: CASSLEGTTDTQYF
CDR3 DNA: TGCGCCAGCAGCTTAGAAGGGACTACAGATACGCAGTATTTT

clone size: NA
D gene: NA
V gene: TRBV29-1
J gene: TRBJ1-3
CDR3 protein: CSVDPGDENTIYF
CDR3 DNA: TGCAGCGTTGACCCCGGGGATGAAAACACCATATATTTT

clone size: NA
D gene: TRBD1
V gene: TRBV6-5
J gene: TRBJ2-7
CDR3 protein: CASRSGQGYEQYF
CDR3 DNA: TGTGCCAGCAGATCAGGACAGGGCTACGAGCAGTACTTC

clone size: NA
D gene: TRBD1
V gene: TRBV5-6
J gene: TRBJ1-3
CDR3 protein: CASLRGGAGNTIYF
CDR3 DNA: TGTGCCAGCTTGCGAGGGGGCGCTGGAAACACCATATATTTT

clone size: NA
D gene: NA
V gene: TRBV5-1
J gene: TRBJ2-1
CDR3 protein: CASSSKAASDEQFF
CDR3 DNA: TGCGCCAGCAGCTCAAAGGCCGCCTCCGATGAGCAGTTCTTC

clone size: NA
D gene: TRBD1
V gene: TRBV10-3
J gene: TRBJ1-2
CDR3 protein: CATQPGQGNYGYTF
CDR3 DNA: TGTGCCACCCAACCGGGACAGGGAAACTATGGCTACACCTTC

clone size: NA
D gene: TRBD2
V gene: TRBV10-3
J gene: TRBJ2-5
CDR3 protein: CAISGAGTSGRGGETQYF
CDR3 DNA: TGTGCCATCAGCGGAGCCGGGACTAGCGGGAGGGGTGGGGAGACCCAGTACTTC

clone size: NA
D gene: NA
V gene: TRBV29-1
J gene: TRBJ2-2
CDR3 protein: CSGRMTNTGELFF
CDR3 DNA: TGCAGCGGGAGGATGACGAACACCGGGGAGCTGTTTTTT

clone size: NA
D gene: NA
V gene: TRBV30
J gene: TRBJ2-2
CDR3 protein: CAGSSTSVNTGELFF
CDR3 DNA: TGTGCCGGATCAAGCACCTCGGTAAACACCGGGGAGCTGTTTTTT

clone size: few
D gene: TRBD1
V gene: TRBV30
J gene: TRBJ1-1
CDR3 protein: CAWGGQGTEAFF
CDR3 DNA: TGTGCCTGGGGGGGACAGGGAACGGAAGCTTTCTTT

clone size: NA
D gene: NA
V gene: TRBV16
J gene: TRBJ2-7
CDR3 protein: CASSHGGGESSYEQYF
CDR3 DNA: TGTGCCAGCAGCCACGGAGGGGGCGAAAGCTCCTACGAGCAGTACTTC

clone size: once
D gene: NA
V gene: TRBV28
J gene: TRBJ1-4
CDR3 protein: CASIGTLGEKLFF
CDR3 DNA: TGTGCCAGCATCGGGACGTTGGGGGAAAAACTGTTTTTT

clone size: NA
D gene: NA
V gene: TRBV5-1
J gene: TRBJ2-4
CDR3 protein: CASSLNPIRQVLAKNIQYF
CDR3 DNA: TGCGCCAGCAGCTTGAATCCAATCAGGCAGGTACTAGCCAAAAACATTCAGTACTTC

clone size: NA
D gene: NA
V gene: TRBV30
J gene: TRBJ1-2
CDR3 protein: CAWSVRRGLKPNGEKNGYTF
CDR3 DNA: TGTGCCTGGAGTGTACGGCGAGGGCTTAAACCAAACGGCGAGAAGAATGGCTACACCTTC

clone size: NA
D gene: TRBD1
V gene: TRBV7-9
J gene: TRBJ1-2
CDR3 protein: CASSHRDRANYGYTF
CDR3 DNA: TGTGCCAGCAGCCATAGGGACAGAGCTAACTATGGCTACACCTTC